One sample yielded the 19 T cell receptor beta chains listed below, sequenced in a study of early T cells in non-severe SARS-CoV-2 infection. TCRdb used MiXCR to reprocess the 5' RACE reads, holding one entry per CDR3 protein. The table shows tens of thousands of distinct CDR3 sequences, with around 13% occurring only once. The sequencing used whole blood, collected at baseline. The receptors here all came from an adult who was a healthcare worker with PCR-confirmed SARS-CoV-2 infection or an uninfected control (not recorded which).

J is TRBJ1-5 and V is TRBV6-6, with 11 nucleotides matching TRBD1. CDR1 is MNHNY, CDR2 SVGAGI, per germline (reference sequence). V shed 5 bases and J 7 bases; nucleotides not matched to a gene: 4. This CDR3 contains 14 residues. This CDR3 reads CASSQDRGHQPQHF. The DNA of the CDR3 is TGTGCCAGCAGTCAGGACAGGGGGCACCAGCCCCAGCATTTT.

This CDR3 is CASSFAGGVGNTIYF. The DNA for the CDR3 is TGTGCCAGCAGTTTTGCAGGGGGGGTTGGAAACACCATATATTTT. This chain uses TRBV27 with TRBJ1-3, with 7 nucleotides matching TRBD1. The CDR3 totals 15 residues. Looked up from germline, CDR1 is MNHEY and CDR2 is SMNVEV (reference sequence). V lost 3 bases and J lost 3; bases outside the gene matches: 5.

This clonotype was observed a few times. CDR3 bases: TGTGCCAGCAGCCGGGGGGGCACCACTGAAGCTTTCTTT. This gives the protein CASSRGGTTEAFF. The chain has TRBV11-1 and TRBJ1-1, with a tentative D call TRBD1 (6 bases). The V and J ends lost 5 bases and 4 bases respectively, with 11 bases between them. The length of the CDR3 is 13 residues. CDR1 and CDR2 (germline): SGHAT, FQDESV (reference sequence). The variable domain in full, with the rest retrieved from reference TRBV11-1 and TRBJ1-1, is EAEVAQSPRYKITEKSQAVAFWCDPISGHATLYWYRQILGQGPELLVQFQDESVVDDSQLPKDRFSAERLKGVDSTLKIQPAELGDSAMYLCASSRGGTTEAFFGQGTRLTVV.

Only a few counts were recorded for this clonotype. The CDR3 protein is CAWSVGLAGGNTQYF. CDR3 DNA: TGTGCCTGGAGTGTTGGGCTAGCGGGAGGGAATACGCAGTATTTT. The chain joins TRBV30 to TRBJ2-3, with 12 bases lining up with TRBD2. With 0 bases clipped from V and 7 bases from J, the junction kept 5 bases outside the gene matches. Looked up from germline, CDR1 is GTSNPN and CDR2 is SVGIG (reference sequence). The CDR3 is 15 residues long.

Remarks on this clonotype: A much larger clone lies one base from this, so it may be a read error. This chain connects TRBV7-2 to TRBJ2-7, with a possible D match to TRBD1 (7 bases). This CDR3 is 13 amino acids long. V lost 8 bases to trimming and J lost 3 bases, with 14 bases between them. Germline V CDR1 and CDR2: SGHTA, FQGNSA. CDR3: CASGSQGGYEQYF. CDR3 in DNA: TGTGCCAGCGGCTCCCAGGGGGGCTACGAGCAGTACTTC.

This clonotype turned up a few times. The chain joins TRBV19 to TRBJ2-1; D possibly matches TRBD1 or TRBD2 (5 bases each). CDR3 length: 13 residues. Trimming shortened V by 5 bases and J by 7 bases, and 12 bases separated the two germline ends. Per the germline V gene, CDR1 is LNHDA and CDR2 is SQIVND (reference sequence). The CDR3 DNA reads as TGTGCCAGTAGTCCCGCGTGGGGGAATGAGCAGTTCTTC. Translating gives CASSPAWGNEQFF.

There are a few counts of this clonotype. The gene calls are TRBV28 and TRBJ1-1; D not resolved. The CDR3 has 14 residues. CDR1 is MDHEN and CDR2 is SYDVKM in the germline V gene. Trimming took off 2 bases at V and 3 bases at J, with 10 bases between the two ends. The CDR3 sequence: CASSLIARYTEAFF. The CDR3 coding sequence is TGTGCCAGCAGTTTAATCGCCCGATACACTGAAGCTTTCTTT. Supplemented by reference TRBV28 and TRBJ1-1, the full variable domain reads DVKVTQSSRYLVKRTGEKVFLECVQDMDHENMFWYRQDPGLGLRLIYFSYDVKMKEKGDIPEGYSVSREKKERFSLILESASTNQTSMYLCASSLIARYTEAFFGQGTRLTVV.

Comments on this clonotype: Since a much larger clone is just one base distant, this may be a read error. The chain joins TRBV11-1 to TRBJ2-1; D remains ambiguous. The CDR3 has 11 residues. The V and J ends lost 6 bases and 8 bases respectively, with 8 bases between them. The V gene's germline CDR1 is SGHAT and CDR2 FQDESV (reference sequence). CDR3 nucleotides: TGTGCCAGCAGGAGCATAGATGAGCAGTTCTTC. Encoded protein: CASRSIDEQFF.

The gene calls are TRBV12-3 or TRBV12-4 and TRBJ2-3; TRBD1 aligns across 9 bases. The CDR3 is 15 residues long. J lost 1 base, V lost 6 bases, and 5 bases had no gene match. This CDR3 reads CASRLTGGRTDTQYF. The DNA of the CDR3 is TGTGCCAGCAGGCTAACAGGGGGCCGCACAGATACGCAGTATTTT.

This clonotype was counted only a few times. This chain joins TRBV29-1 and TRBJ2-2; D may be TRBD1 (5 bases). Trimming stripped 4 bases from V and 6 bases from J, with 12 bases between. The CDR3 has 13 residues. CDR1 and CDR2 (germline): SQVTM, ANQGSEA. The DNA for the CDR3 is TGCAGCGTTGGGCAGGGTAGAGCCGGGGAGCTGTTTTTT. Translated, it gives CSVGQGRAGELFF.

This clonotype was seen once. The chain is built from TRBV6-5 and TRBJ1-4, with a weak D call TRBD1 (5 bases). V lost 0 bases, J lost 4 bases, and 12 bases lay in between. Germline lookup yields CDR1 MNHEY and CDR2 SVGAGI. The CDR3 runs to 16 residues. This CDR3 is CASSYSWGSLNEKLFF. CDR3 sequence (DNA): TGTGCCAGCAGTTACTCTTGGGGCAGTCTTAATGAAAAACTGTTTTTT.

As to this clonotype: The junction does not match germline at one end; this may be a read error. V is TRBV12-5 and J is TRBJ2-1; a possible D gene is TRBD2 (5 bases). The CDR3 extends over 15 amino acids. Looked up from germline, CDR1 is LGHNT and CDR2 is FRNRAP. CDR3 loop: CVSGLQGSSYNEQFF. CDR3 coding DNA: TGTGTTAGTGGCTTACAAGGGAGCTCCTACAATGAGCAGTTCTTC.

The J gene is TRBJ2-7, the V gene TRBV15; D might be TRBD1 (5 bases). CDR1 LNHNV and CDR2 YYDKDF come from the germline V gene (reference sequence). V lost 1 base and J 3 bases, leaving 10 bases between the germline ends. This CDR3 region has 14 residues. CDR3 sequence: CATSRAGHLYEQYF. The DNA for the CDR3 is TGTGCCACCAGCAGAGCAGGACACCTCTACGAGCAGTACTTC.

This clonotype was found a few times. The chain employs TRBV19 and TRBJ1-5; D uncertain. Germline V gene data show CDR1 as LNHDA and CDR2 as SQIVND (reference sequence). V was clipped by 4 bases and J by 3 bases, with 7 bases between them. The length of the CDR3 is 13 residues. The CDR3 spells CASSTANNQPQHF. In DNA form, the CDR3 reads TGTGCCAGTAGTACAGCGAACAATCAGCCCCAGCATTTT.

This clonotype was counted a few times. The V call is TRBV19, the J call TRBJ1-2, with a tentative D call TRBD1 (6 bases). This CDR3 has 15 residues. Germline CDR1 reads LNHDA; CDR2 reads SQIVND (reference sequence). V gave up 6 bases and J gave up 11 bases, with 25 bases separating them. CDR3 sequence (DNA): TGTGCCAGTAGGGAGGACAGCCGGGGCGTATGGGGATACACCTTC. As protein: CASREDSRGVWGYTF.

CDR3 loop: CASRGQASYEQYF. As DNA, the CDR3 is TGTGCCAGCCGTGGACAGGCTTCCTACGAGCAGTACTTC. The V call is TRBV6-6, the J call TRBJ2-7; 7 bases match TRBD1. The CDR3 is 13 amino acids. V gave up 8 bases and J gave up 1 base; unmatched junction bases: 5. Looked up from germline, CDR1 is MNHNY and CDR2 is SVGAGI (reference sequence).

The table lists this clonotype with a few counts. Here the CDR3 DNA reads TGCAGCGTTCGACAGGGGACCACTGAAGCTTTCTTT. Protein: CSVRQGTTEAFF. The V and J genes are TRBV29-1 and TRBJ1-1; 8 bases agree with TRBD1. J gave up 4 bases and V 5 bases, and 3 bases lay outside the gene matches. Germline CDR1 SQVTM, CDR2 ANQGSEA. CDR3 length: 12 amino acids.

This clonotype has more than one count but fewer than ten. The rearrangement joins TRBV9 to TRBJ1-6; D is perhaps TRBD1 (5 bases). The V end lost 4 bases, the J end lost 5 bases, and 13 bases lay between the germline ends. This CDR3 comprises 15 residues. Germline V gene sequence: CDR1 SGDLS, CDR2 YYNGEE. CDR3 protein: CASSPATGNNSPLHF. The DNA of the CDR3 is TGTGCCAGCAGCCCCGCCACAGGAAATAATTCACCCCTCCACTTT.

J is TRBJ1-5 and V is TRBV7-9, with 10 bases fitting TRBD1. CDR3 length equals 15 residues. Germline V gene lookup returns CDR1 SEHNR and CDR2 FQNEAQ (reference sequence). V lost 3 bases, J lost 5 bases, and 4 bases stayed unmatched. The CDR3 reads CASSLGTGDHQPQHF. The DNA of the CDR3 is TGTGCCAGCAGCTTGGGGACAGGGGATCATCAGCCCCAGCATTTT.